This T cell receptor (beta chain) was profiled in a study of CD8+ T cells in alopecia areata. Trimming stripped 2 bases from V and 5 bases from J, with 14 bases between. From germline, CDR1 is MGHRA and CDR2 YSYEKL. The CDR3 is 15 residues long. In each case, RNA was isolated and then reverse transcribed into cDNA as the sequencing template. Data came from immunoSEQ multiplex PCR; TCRdb stores just in-frame clones and leaves some out. The repertoire holds 80,000 to 100,000 clones, 35% to 45% seen once, with 1% to 1.5% in the top ten. Study results and caveats: Sequenced scalp T cells also include alphabeta T cells resident in normal skin.

This clone has a handful of counts. Its matching antigen is unknown. V usage is TRBV4-1 and J usage is TRBJ2-3; D gene unclear. Sequencing was done on a sample of CD4+ T cells sorted from blood. The sequence came from a human donor with alopecia areata. As DNA, the CDR3 is TGCGCCAGCAGCCAAAGGCTGGGGTTGGGAGATACGCAGTATTTT. Protein sequence: CASSQRLGLGDTQYF.